This entry lists 9 T cell receptor beta chains sequenced from one sample in a study of CD8+CD57+ T cells in acquired aplastic anemia. Patients selected for sequencing had displayed CD8+CD57+ cell expansion by flow cytometry. Both TCR beta VDJ combination and CDR3 sequence profiling were carried out. Genomic DNA was the template for this profiling. TCRdb reanalysed the reads using MiXCR and keeps one entry per CDR3 protein. The repertoire consists of 160,000 or so distinct CDR3 sequences, with 48% occurring once and the leading ten covering under 40%. Material for sequencing was sorted CD4+, CD8+, or CD8+CD57+ T cells (not recorded which) from PBMCs. Receptors originate from a human donor with aplastic anemia.

The chain has TRBV30 and TRBJ2-7; maybe TRBD1 (6 bases). With 2 bases removed from V and 4 bases from J, the gap between germline ends came to 15 bases. Germline V gene lookup returns CDR1 GTSNPN and CDR2 SVGIG (reference sequence). The CDR3 has 14 residues. In DNA, the CDR3 is TGTGCCTGGAGTATAAGACAGGCTTTGTACGAGCAGTACTTC. It encodes CAWSIRQALYEQYF.

This clonotype was seen many times. The genes are TRBV13 and TRBJ1-1, with D possibly TRBD1 on 6 matching bases. Trimming took 4 bases from V and 8 from J, leaving 17 bases between them. The CDR3 runs 14 residues. CDR1 and CDR2 from the germline V gene are PRHDT and FYEKMQ (reference sequence). The CDR3 nucleotides are TGTGCCAGCAGCTCCCCCCGTCTGGGGGCGGAAGCTTTCTTT. This translates into CASSSPRLGAEAFF. The whole variable domain, filled in from reference TRBV13 and TRBJ1-1, reads AAGVIQSPRHLIKEKRETATLKCYPIPRHDTVYWYQQGPGQDPQFLISFYEKMQSDKGSIPDRFSAQQFSDYHSELNMSSLELGDSALYFCASSSPRLGAEAFFGQGTRLTVV.

The gene calls are TRBV7-9 and TRBJ1-1; weak D call: TRBD1 (5 bases). CDR1 and CDR2 from the germline V gene are SEHNR and FQNEAQ (reference sequence). V was trimmed by 3 bases and J by 5 bases, leaving 13 bases between them. This CDR3 region has 14 residues. This CDR3 reads CASSFFRRGTEAFF. DNA of the CDR3: TGTGCCAGCAGCTTTTTTCGCCGGGGGACTGAAGCTTTCTTT. Filled out from reference TRBV7-9 and TRBJ1-1, the complete variable domain reads DTGVSQNPRHKITKRGQNVTFRCDPISEHNRLYWYRQTLGQGPEFLTYFQNEAQLEKSRLLSDRFSAERPKGSFSTLEIQRTEQGDSAMYLCASSFFRRGTEAFFGQGTRLTVV.

Remarks on this clonotype: A much larger clone differs from this one at a single base, so this may be a read error. The CDR3 carries no conserved terminal phenylalanine or tryptophan, so it likely arises from a read error. The V call is TRBV5-1, the J call TRBJ2-3; D is unclear. Trimming cost V 4 bases and J 3 bases, with 24 bases left between them. The CDR3 runs 18 residues. Per germline, CDR1 SGHRS and CDR2 YFSETQ. CDR3 DNA: TGCGCCAGCAGCGCCGGCCGTAGGGCGATCGCCCCAACAGATACGCAGTATGTT. This codes for CASSAGRRAIAPTDTQYV.

V gene TRBV6-1 combines with J gene TRBJ2-5; TRBD2 aligns across 10 bases. After removal of 6 bases from V and 5 bases from J, the junction contained 3 bases not matched to a gene. Germline CDR1 MNHNS, CDR2 SASEGT. The CDR3 length is 13 residues. The CDR3 is CASRPSGSETQYF. As DNA, the CDR3 is TGTGCCAGCAGGCCTAGCGGGAGTGAGACCCAGTACTTC.

The chain couples TRBV4-1 to TRBJ2-7; 11 nucleotides line up with TRBD1. The CDR3 spans 18 residues. Per the germline V gene, CDR1 is MGHRA and CDR2 is YSYEKL. Trimming took 1 base from V and 4 from J; bases not matched to a gene: 12. The CDR3 loop reads CASSQGTGGRISWYEQYF. The CDR3 DNA sequence: TGCGCCAGCAGCCAAGGGACAGGGGGCCGGATTTCGTGGTACGAGCAGTACTTC.

This clonotype was seen more than once but under ten times. The V gene is TRBV12-3 or TRBV12-4, the J gene TRBJ2-1, with D maybe TRBD1 (7 bases). V gave up 4 bases and J gave up 2 bases, with 12 bases separating them. The CDR3 runs 15 residues. CDR3 sequence reads: CASSSQGGPYNEQFF. The CDR3 coding sequence is TGTGCCAGCAGTTCCCAGGGGGGCCCCTACAATGAGCAGTTCTTC.

The chain links TRBV15 to TRBJ2-5; D is perhaps TRBD1 or TRBD2 (5 bases each). Germline V CDR1 and CDR2: LNHNV, YYDKDF (reference sequence). CDR3 length: 13 residues. V was pared by 1 base and J by 5 bases, with 8 bases between. For the CDR3, the DNA is TGTGCCACCAGCAGAGGGGGGTGGGAGACCCAGTACTTC. This translates into CATSRGGWETQYF.

The CDR3 spells CATSDSPGELFF. In DNA, the CDR3 is TGTGCCACCAGTGATTCGCCCGGGGAGCTGTTTTTT. The chain couples TRBV24-1 to TRBJ2-2; unclear D gene. The germline gives CDR1 KGHDR, CDR2 SFDVKD. V lost 2 bases to trimming and J lost 6 bases, with 3 bases between them. This CDR3 region has 12 residues.